What follows describes a single T cell receptor beta chain. The entry originates in a study of T cell changes during pregnancy in multiple sclerosis. Assay: immunoSEQ multiplex PCR; the TCRdb copy retains only in-frame clones and omits some. The sample includes 90,000 to 120,000 clones, 92% of them seen just once. Sequenced material: peripheral blood, taken in the third trimester of pregnancy. This sequence was found in a female donor in good health, enrolled as a control in a pregnancy study.

CDR3 sequence: CASSISRDRVEGQYF. Written as DNA, the CDR3 is TGTGCCAGTAGTATATCCCGGGACAGGGTTGAGGGGCAGTACTTC. The chain has TRBV19 and TRBJ2-7; 9 nucleotides align to TRBD1. This CDR3 spans 15 amino acids. The V gene end was trimmed by 2 bases and the J gene end by 9 bases; junction bases not matched to a gene: 11. The germline V gene has CDR1 LNHDA and CDR2 SQIVND (reference sequence).